This T cell receptor beta chain was retrieved from a study of OX40 agonist ivuxolimab in advanced cancers. The repertoire was sequenced with immunoSEQ multiplex PCR; TCRdb's copy has only in-frame clones and lacks some. Of about 40,000 clones in the sample, approximately 80% are singletons; the top ten hold about 35%. This CDR3 is 11 amino acids long. V lost 5 bases to trimming and J lost 0 bases, with 0 bases between them. Germline assignment: CDR1 MNHEY and CDR2 SMNVEV (reference sequence). This TCR came from an adult with an advanced solid tumor such as melanoma, head and neck, liver or kidney cancer. The V call is TRBV27, the J call TRBJ2-3; D is unresolved. The input for sequencing was CD4+ or CD8+ T cells sorted from blood, taken in a trial of the OX40 agonist ivuxolimab. The CDR3 is CASSSTDTQYF. The CDR3 DNA is TGTGCCAGCAGTAGCACAGATACGCAGTATTTT.